A single sample gave rise to the 13 T cell receptor beta chains below, sequenced in a study of blood T cell repertoires in COVID-19. Produced via immunoSEQ multiplex PCR; TCRdb's table is partial and in-frame only. The sample lists 200,000 to 300,000 clones; over 75% were seen once. What was sequenced was peripheral blood. The receptors here all came from a man between 45 and 60 years old with COVID-19, enrolled during active disease.

The rearrangement uses TRBV2 and TRBJ2-5, with D uncertain. The CDR3 sequence is 14 residues long. Germline CDR1 is SNHLY and CDR2 is FYNNEI. Trimming shortened V by 5 bases and J by 5 bases, and 15 bases separated the two germline ends. The CDR3 DNA sequence: TGTGCCAGCAGTACTGCACAGATGAAGGAGACCCAGTACTTC. Protein sequence: CASSTAQMKETQYF.

The gene calls are TRBV4-3 and TRBJ2-3; 7 nucleotides align to TRBD1. The V gene's germline CDR1 is LGHNA and CDR2 YSLEER. Unmatched junction bases numbered 9, after V lost 0 bases and J lost 0 bases. This CDR3 is 18 amino acids long. This CDR3 reads CASSQDWNRGTSTDTQYF. The CDR3 nucleotides are TGCGCCAGCAGCCAAGATTGGAACAGGGGAACTAGCACAGATACGCAGTATTTT.

The chain links TRBV5-3 to TRBJ1-1; unclear D gene. TRBV5-3 is given ORF status, its function remaining uncertain. Trimming left V 0 bases short and J 0 bases short, with 15 bases between. CDR3 length equals 17 residues. CDR3 DNA: TGTGCCAGAAGCTTGGGGTACCGGGTGCCATTGAACACTGAAGCTTTCTTT. Its protein product is CARSLGYRVPLNTEAFF.

The rearrangement joins TRBV5-4 to TRBJ2-1; TRBD1 agrees at 9 bases. Germline V gene data show CDR1 as SGHNT and CDR2 as YYREEE (reference sequence). The CDR3 loop spans 16 amino acids. V shed 4 bases and J 4 bases; nucleotides not matched to a gene: 9. In nucleotides, the CDR3 is TGTGCCAGCAGCATAATGGACAGGGGAAGGTACAATGAGCAGTTCTTC. Its protein product is CASSIMDRGRYNEQFF.

This rearrangement joins TRBV27 to TRBJ2-7, with TRBD1 identical over 7 bases. Germline V gives CDR1 MNHEY, CDR2 SMNVEV (reference sequence). The CDR3 contains 16 residues. The ends lost 6 bases at V and 2 bases at J; junction bases unmatched: 13. The CDR3 nucleotides read TGTGCCAGCAGCCCGATCCGGGACAGTCAACCCTACGAGCAGTACTTC. It codes for CASSPIRDSQPYEQYF.

This chain connects TRBV7-9 to TRBJ2-5, with TRBD2 matching 10 bases. With 7 bases clipped from V and 5 bases from J, the junction kept 13 bases outside the gene matches. The CDR3 runs to 16 residues. The germline gives CDR1 SEHNR, CDR2 FQNEAQ (reference sequence). The CDR3 coding sequence is TGTGCCAGCACCCCCGGGGGGCTAGCGGGGGTTGAGACCCAGTACTTC. Translation gives CASTPGGLAGVETQYF. Using reference TRBV7-9 and TRBJ2-5 for the parts outside the CDR3, the full variable domain is DTGVSQNPRHKITKRGQNVTFRCDPISEHNRLYWYRQTLGQGPEFLTYFQNEAQLEKSRLLSDRFSAERPKGSFSTLEIQRTEQGDSAMYLCASTPGGLAGVETQYFGPGTRLLVL.

A single count supports this clone. V usage is TRBV7-3 and J usage is TRBJ2-1, with 7 bases identical to TRBD2. Germline V lookup: CDR1 SGHTA, CDR2 FQGTGA. Germline trimming cut 6 bases from V and 3 bases from J; bases unmatched to any gene: 5. The CDR3 is 14 residues long. Written as DNA, the CDR3 is TGTGCCAGCAGTAGAGCGGGGTACTACAATGAGCAGTTCTTC. Its translation is CASSRAGYYNEQFF.

The chain uses TRBV5-5 and TRBJ2-6, with 8 bases lining up with TRBD1. This CDR3 has 16 amino acids. Trimming took 7 bases from V and 3 from J; bases not matched to a gene: 9. In germline, CDR1 is SGHKS, CDR2 YYEKEE (reference sequence). This chain's CDR3 is CASYQGAQVGANVLTF. In nucleotides, the CDR3 is TGTGCCAGCTACCAGGGGGCGCAAGTTGGGGCCAACGTCCTGACTTTC. The whole variable domain, filled in from reference TRBV5-5 and TRBJ2-6, reads DAGVTQSPTHLIKTRGQQVTLRCSPISGHKSVSWYQQVLGQGPQFIFQYYEKEERGRGNFPDRFSARQFPNYSSELNVNALLLGDSALYLCASYQGAQVGANVLTFGAGSRLTVL.

This chain joins TRBV20-1 and TRBJ1-2; D is perhaps TRBD1 (6 bases). In germline, CDR1 is DFQATT, CDR2 SNEGSKA (reference sequence). CDR3 length equals 14 residues. Trimming took 3 bases from V and 4 from J, leaving 15 bases between them. CDR3 protein: CSASGGQRSYGYTF. CDR3 coding DNA: TGCAGTGCTAGTGGGGGCCAGAGGAGCTATGGCTACACCTTC.

This chain joins TRBV5-6 and TRBJ2-2; TRBD2 matches 9 bases. This CDR3 comprises 16 residues. V lost 8 bases and J lost 3; bases outside the gene matches: 11. Germline loops: CDR1 SGHDT, CDR2 YYEEEE. The CDR3: CASSEAGGPDTGELFF. CDR3 nucleotides: TGTGCCAGTTCCGAGGCGGGGGGGCCGGACACCGGGGAGCTGTTTTTT.

CDR3 sequence reads: CASSIVLGLDTQYF. The CDR3 coding sequence is TGTGCCAGTAGTATAGTTTTGGGGCTGGATACGCAGTATTTT. The chain has TRBV19 and TRBJ2-3, with a possible D match to TRBD1 (5 bases). Looked up from germline, CDR1 is LNHDA and CDR2 is SQIVND (reference sequence). The CDR3 is made up of 14 amino acids. Trimming cost V 1 base and J 6 bases, with 11 bases left between them.

This chain uses TRBV19 with TRBJ2-7; D possibly corresponds to TRBD2 (6 bases). This CDR3 is built from 14 residues. Germline CDR1 is LNHDA and CDR2 is SQIVND (reference sequence). The V end lost 5 bases, the J end lost 2 bases, and 13 bases lay between the germline ends. CDR3 DNA: TGTGCCAGTAGTTCACTCGGGGGAACCTACGAGCAGTACTTC. It specifies CASSSLGGTYEQYF. Full variable domain (rest looked up from reference TRBV19 and TRBJ2-7): DGGITQSPKYLFRKEGQNVTLSCEQNLNHDAMYWYRQDPGQGLRLIYYSQIVNDFQKGDIAEGYSVSREKKESFPLTVTSAQKNPTAFYLCASSSLGGTYEQYFGPGTRLTVT.

This clone was seen more than once but under ten times. V and J are TRBV3-1 (or the pseudogene TRBV3-2) and TRBJ1-6, with D maybe TRBD1 (5 bases). Trimming pared 4 bases from V and 7 bases from J, leaving 11 bases between. This CDR3 comprises 14 residues. Germline-derived CDR1 and CDR2 are LGHDT and YNNKEL (reference sequence). Here the CDR3 reads CASSLQGQNSPLHF. As DNA, the CDR3 is TGTGCCAGCAGCCTTCAGGGCCAGAATTCACCCCTCCACTTT.